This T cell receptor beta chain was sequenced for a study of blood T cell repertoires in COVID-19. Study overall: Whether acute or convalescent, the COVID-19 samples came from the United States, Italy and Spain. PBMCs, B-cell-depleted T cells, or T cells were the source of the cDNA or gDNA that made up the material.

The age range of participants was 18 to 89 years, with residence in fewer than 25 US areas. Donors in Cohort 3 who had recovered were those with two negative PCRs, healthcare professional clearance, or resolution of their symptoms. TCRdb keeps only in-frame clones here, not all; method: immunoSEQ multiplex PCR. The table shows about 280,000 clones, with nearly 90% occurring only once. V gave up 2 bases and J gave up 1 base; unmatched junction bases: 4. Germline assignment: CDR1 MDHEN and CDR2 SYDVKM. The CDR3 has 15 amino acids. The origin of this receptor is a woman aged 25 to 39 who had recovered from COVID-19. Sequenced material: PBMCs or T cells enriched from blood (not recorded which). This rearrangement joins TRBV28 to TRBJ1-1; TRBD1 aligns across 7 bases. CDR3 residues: CASSLGGQTNTEAFF. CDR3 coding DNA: TGTGCCAGCAGTTTAGGGGGACAGACGAACACTGAAGCTTTCTTT.